This TCR beta chain was documented in a study of OX40 agonist ivuxolimab in advanced cancers. The overall study: Therapy given before enrollment (anti-PD-1, anti-PD-L1 or anti-CTLA-4) was allowed, and around 44% had some. Study-level points and caveats: The study observed clonal expansion of CD4+ and CD8+ blood T cells by week 6 at 0.1 to 3.0 mg/kg.

Samples were taken at baseline and on day 1 of cycles 4 and 7. Remarks on this clone: Its specificity is not known.

Germline V gene data show CDR1 as MGHRA and CDR2 as YSYEKL. The ends lost 6 bases at V and 0 bases at J; junction bases unmatched: 12. The CDR3 has 18 amino acids. Clones were sequenced by immunoSEQ multiplex PCR, and TCRdb holds only the in-frame ones, with some missing. This table holds around 40,000 clones, around 82% found once. This sequence originates from an adult with an advanced solid tumor such as melanoma, head and neck, liver or kidney cancer. This chain uses TRBV4-1 with TRBJ2-3, with 10 bases matching TRBD2. The material sequenced was CD4+ or CD8+ T cells sorted from blood, taken in a trial of the OX40 agonist ivuxolimab. CDR3 sequence reads: CASSWTPKTSGSTDTQYF. CDR3 sequence (DNA): TGCGCCAGCAGTTGGACACCTAAGACTAGCGGGAGCACAGATACGCAGTATTTT.